This is a list of T cell receptor beta chains from one sample in a study of blood T cells in healthy people across ages. TCRdb reprocessed the 5' RACE reads via MiXCR and lists one record per CDR3 protein. Among 790,000 or so distinct CDR3 sequences listed, roughly three fifths were seen once. The sample taken for sequencing was blood. The receptors were sampled from a man aged 40-49 years in good health. Each CDR3 is given with its conserved first and last residue. The D gene is left open where the match is weak. For some rows the clone size is stated as once, few or many, or as a class when expanded; others skip it.

-	TRBV7-9	-	TRBJ1-4	TGTGCCAGCAGCTTCCAACGGGGATGGGGAGAAAAACTGTTTTTT	CASSFQRGWGEKLFF
TRBD1	TRBV28	few	TRBJ1-2	TGTGCCAGCAGTTCGACCGGACAGGGGATCTACACCTTC	CASSSTGQGIYTF
-	TRBV5-1	-	TRBJ2-1	TGCGCCAGCAGCTTGGAGGAGGTCCTCTACAATGAGCAGTTCTTC	CASSLEEVLYNEQFF
-	TRBV6-2/TRBV6-3	-	TRBJ2-7	TGTGCCAGCAGTGACGGGATACACAGGGCGCTGTACTTC	CASSDGIHRALYF
TRBD1	TRBV3-1	-	TRBJ2-5	TGTACCAGCAGCCAGGACAGGCGGACCCAGTACTTC	CTSSQDRRTQYF
-	TRBV29-1	once	TRBJ1-1	TGCAGCGTTCCCGGAAGGAACACTGAAGCTTTCTTT	CSVPGRNTEAFF
-	TRBV5-1	once	TRBJ1-1	TGCGCCAGCAGCTTGGCCTCGGGGGGCCGGGACACTGAAGCTTTCTTT	CASSLASGGRDTEAFF
TRBD2	TRBV4-2	-	TRBJ2-3	TGTGCCAGCAGCCGTCAGAGTAGCGGGAGTACAGATACGCAGTATTTT	CASSRQSSGSTDTQYF
-	TRBV2	-	TRBJ2-7	TGTGCCAGCAGTGAAGCCAGCCTCGGGCGATACAATGAGCAGTACTTC	CASSEASLGRYNEQYF
-	TRBV20-1	-	TRBJ2-3	TGCAGTGCCACCCGAATAGAAACTGCAGATACGCAGTATTTT	CSATRIETADTQYF
-	TRBV7-2	-	TRBJ1-2	TGTGCCAGCCTCGACGGGGCAGCGGAGACGCTGGGGGGTGGCTACACCTTC	CASLDGAAETLGGGYTF
-	TRBV7-2	-	TRBJ1-5	TGTGCCAGCAGCGTTTGGACCAATCAGCCCCAGCATTTT	CASSVWTNQPQHF
-	TRBV28	many	TRBJ1-2	TGTGCCAGCAGTTTACCAAAGTTGGACAGATTCTATGGCTACACCTTC	CASSLPKLDRFYGYTF
-	TRBV20-1	-	TRBJ1-2	TGCAGTGCTAGAGTGCCAGGACGTTGGGGCTACACCTTC	CSARVPGRWGYTF
-	TRBV20-1	-	TRBJ1-4	TGCAGTGCTTACCCAGGGGAAGAAGGAAAACTGTTTTTT	CSAYPGEEGKLFF
-	TRBV4-2	-	TRBJ1-2	TGTGCCAGCACCACGAGTACTTCTTATTCTAACTATGACTACACCTTC	CASTTSTSYSNYDYTF
TRBD1	TRBV3-1	-	TRBJ1-2	TGTGCCAGCAGCCAAGCGCGGGACAGGTACAACTATGGCTACACCTTC	CASSQARDRYNYGYTF
-	TRBV20-1	-	TRBJ2-3	TGCAGTGCTACTACAGTCAAAGATACGCAGTATTTT	CSATTVKDTQYF
TRBD1	TRBV5-1	-	TRBJ2-4	TGCGCCAGCAACAGACAGGGGGCGGGCATTCAGTACTTC	CASNRQGAGIQYF
-	TRBV28	-	TRBJ2-7	TGTGCCAGTGGAGGGGGGACCTCCGACGAGCAGTACTTC	CASGGGTSDEQYF
TRBD1	TRBV3-1	-	TRBJ1-1	TGTGCCAGCAGCCCATGGACAGGGTCTCTCCTCGCTGAAGCTTTCTTT	CASSPWTGSLLAEAFF
-	TRBV7-2	-	TRBJ1-5	TGTGCCAGCAGCATCCGGGGCGAACAGCCCCAGCATTTT	CASSIRGEQPQHF
-	TRBV6-6	few	TRBJ1-5	TGTGCCAGCAGTCCAGGACCTCATGGGAGCAATCAGCCCCAGCATTTT	CASSPGPHGSNQPQHF
TRBD1	TRBV2	-	TRBJ2-7	TGTGCCAGCAACGGCAGGGGGCTTTCCTACGAGCAGTACTTC	CASNGRGLSYEQYF
TRBD1	TRBV7-8	-	TRBJ2-1	TGTGCCAGCAGCCGGGCTGGGACAGGGCGCCATGAGCAGTTCTTC	CASSRAGTGRHEQFF
-	TRBV4-2	-	TRBJ2-1	TGTGCCAGCAGCCTAGGACGAGCGGAGGCAGATGAGCAGTTCTTC	CASSLGRAEADEQFF
-	TRBV28	few	TRBJ2-7	TGTGCCAGCAGTTTTGGAGGGGAGGTGAACGAGCAGTACTTC	CASSFGGEVNEQYF
-	TRBV12-3/TRBV12-4	-	TRBJ2-7	TGTGCCAGCAGGACAAACCCGGGACTTCTATACTTC	CASRTNPGLLYF
-	TRBV5-1	few	TRBJ2-3	TGCGCCAGCAGCTTAAATCAGGGCCCCGTGGTGACAGATACGCAGTATTTT	CASSLNQGPVVTDTQYF
-	TRBV29-1	once	TRBJ2-1	TGCAGCGTTGATGGGGCAGGGTATCTCGATGAGCAGTTCTTC	CSVDGAGYLDEQFF
TRBD1	TRBV10-2	-	TRBJ1-5	TGCGCCAGCAGGGCGACAGGGATTGGGCAGCCCCAGCATTTT	CASRATGIGQPQHF
-	TRBV7-8	few	TRBJ2-3	TGTGCCAGCAGCTTCTTCTCCCAGGGGAGGGACACAGATACGCAGTATTTT	CASSFFSQGRDTDTQYF
-	TRBV6-5	few	TRBJ2-6	TGTGCCACTAAGGGGGGGGCCAACGTCCTGACTTTC	CATKGGANVLTF
-	TRBV20-1	-	TRBJ2-3	TGCAGTGCTAGAGATTTAAGGGATGGCACAGATACGCAGTATTTT	CSARDLRDGTDTQYF
-	TRBV20-1	-	TRBJ1-2	TGCAGTGCTAGAAGGTGGGATAACTATGGCTACACCTTC	CSARRWDNYGYTF
-	TRBV6-5	few	TRBJ2-7	TGTGCCAGCAGTCAAGACCGCCGGGGGACCTACGAGCAGTACTTC	CASSQDRRGTYEQYF
TRBD2	TRBV29-1	-	TRBJ2-5	TGCAGCGTCGCCCCTAGCGGGGCAGAGACCCAGTACTTC	CSVAPSGAETQYF
-	TRBV29-1	-	TRBJ2-1	TGCAGCGTTGGATTAGTGACCCAGTTCTTC	CSVGLVTQFF
TRBD1	TRBV7-2	-	TRBJ2-4	TGTGCCAGCAGCGGAGCTCCGGGACAGGGTGGGCCGGGCAAAAACATTCAGTACTTC	CASSGAPGQGGPGKNIQYF
-	TRBV28	-	TRBJ1-1	TGTGCCAGCAGTCTGGACCTTGAAGCTTTCTTT	CASSLDLEAFF
-	TRBV20-1	-	TRBJ1-1	TGCAGTGCTAGTCTCAGGATGAACACTGAAGCTTTCTTT	CSASLRMNTEAFF
-	TRBV14	many	TRBJ2-3	TGTGCCAGCAGCCAAGGAATTGGCGGGGGCTATAGCACAGATACGCAGTATTTT	CASSQGIGGGYSTDTQYF